This T cell receptor beta chain was sequenced for a study of shared clonotypes between healthy human individuals. Overall study context: Each donor had three CD4 naive, three CD4 memory, two CD8 naive and one CD8 memory plate.

Generated by immunoSEQ multiplex PCR, the TCRdb table keeps only in-frame clones and is missing some. In the table there are about 2.1 million clones, about 94% of which are singletons. In regard to this clone: Its specificity is unknown. Other DNA sequences in the same sample also yield this CDR3.

The CDR3 sequence is 10 residues long. Between the trimmed V and J ends, which lost 4 bases and 5 bases, there was a span of 6 bases. The V gene's germline CDR1 is SQVTM and CDR2 ANQGSEA. CD45RO-negative CD8 cells positively selected for CCR7 made up the naive population, which excluded terminally differentiated effector memory CD45RA+ cells. Findings and limits, study-wide: Blood was the only sampled material, and tissue repertoires likely differ. Memory subsets generally showed smaller estimated richness than naive subsets did.

The chain couples TRBV29-1 to TRBJ2-7; D gene ambiguous. Sequencing was carried out using naive CD8+ T cells from PBMCs. The clonotype originates from a young man in good health. Some clones in this sample may be carry-over from other donors' samples. CDR3 DNA sequence: TGCAGCGTTGTTGCTGACGAGCAGTACTTC. Translating gives CSVVADEQYF.